The clone carrying this TCR beta chain was picked up a small number of times. The target antigen is unknown. A process of 5'RACE template switching, which added a universal primer site and UMIs, was used to make TCR cDNA. Via MiXCR, TCRdb re-called the 5' RACE reads, giving one row per CDR3 protein. Found here are hundreds of thousands of distinct CDR3 sequences, about 12% of them singletons; the top ten hold 15%. Germline V CDR1 and CDR2: SGHTA, FQGTGA. This CDR3 region has 14 residues. Between the trimmed V and J ends, which lost 5 bases and 8 bases, there was a span of 16 bases. These data are taken from a study of T cells after yellow fever vaccination. At the level of the study: Fractions with few cells were prepared using SMART-Seq v4 Ultra Low Input. Overall study findings and caveats: Overall, a small share of clonotypes was seen in both CD4 and CD8 compartments. Though weaker, the secondary response peaked faster, on day 5 versus 15.

Specimen: PBMCs, collected on the day of the yellow fever booster vaccination. The rearrangement joins TRBV7-3 to TRBJ2-1; D might be TRBD1 or TRBD2, each matching 6 bases. This clonotype originated in a man aged 25 to 45 who received the YFV17D yellow fever vaccine. The CDR3 is CASSPSMGGYEQFF. The CDR3 nucleotides read TGTGCCAGCAGCCCTTCGATGGGGGGCTATGAGCAGTTCTTC.